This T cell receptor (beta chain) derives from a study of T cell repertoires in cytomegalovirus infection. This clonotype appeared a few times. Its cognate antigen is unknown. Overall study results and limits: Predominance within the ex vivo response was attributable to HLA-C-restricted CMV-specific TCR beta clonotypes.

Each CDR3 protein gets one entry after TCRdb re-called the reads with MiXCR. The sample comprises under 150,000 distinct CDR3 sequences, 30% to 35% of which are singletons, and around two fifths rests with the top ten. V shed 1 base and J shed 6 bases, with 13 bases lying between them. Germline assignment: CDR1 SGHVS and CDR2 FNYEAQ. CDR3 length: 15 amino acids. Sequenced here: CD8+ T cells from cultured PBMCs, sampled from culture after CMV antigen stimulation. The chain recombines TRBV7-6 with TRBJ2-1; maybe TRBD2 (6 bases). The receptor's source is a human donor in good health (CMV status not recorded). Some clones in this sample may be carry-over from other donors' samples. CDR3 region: CASSLGSSEANEQFF. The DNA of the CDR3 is TGTGCCAGCAGCTTAGGTTCTAGCGAGGCCAATGAGCAGTTCTTC.